The T cell receptor (beta chain) described here comes from a study of blood T cell repertoires in COVID-19. The table came from immunoSEQ multiplex PCR; TCRdb's copy has only in-frame clones and leaves some out. The table records a few hundred thousand clones, around 90% of them present only once. Trimming left V 1 base short and J 5 bases short, with 14 bases between. Germline CDR1 is LGHNA and CDR2 is YNFKEQ. The CDR3 spans 15 residues. Sequencing was performed on PBMCs or T cells enriched from blood (not recorded which). The chain joins TRBV4-2 to TRBJ1-2, with D tentatively TRBD1 (5 bases). This sequence originates from a man in his thirties or forties who had been exposed to COVID-19. CDR3 DNA sequence: TGTGCCAGCAGCCAAGGTCGCGGCAGGGAATATGGCTACACCTTC. Translating gives CASSQGRGREYGYTF.